The clone carrying this T cell receptor (beta chain) was detected a few times. Antigen specificity is unknown. Germline V gene sequence: CDR1 SGHVS, CDR2 FNYEAQ. The CDR3 has 14 residues. V lost 4 bases and J lost 7, with 14 bases in between. The sample is drawn from a study of T cells after yellow fever vaccination. Across the study: SMART-Seq v4 Ultra Low Input handled preparation of low-cell-number fractions. Whole-study findings and limits: The bulk population could contribute abundant contaminating clonotypes to FACS-sorted repertoires. The study re-detected most primary-vaccination clones after the booster (under 97% CD4, roughly 91% CD8). Overlap between CD4 and CD8 compartments was detected for a small share of clonotypes.

TCRdb fed the 5' RACE reads into MiXCR, producing one record per CDR3 protein. The sample includes some 350,000 distinct CDR3 sequences, roughly 12% of them seen just once. The source was PBMCs, collected on the day of the first yellow fever vaccination. The TCR was taken from a man between 18 and 35 years old who received the YFV17D yellow fever vaccine. The V gene is TRBV7-6, the J gene TRBJ1-5; maybe TRBD1 (5 bases). The CDR3, as DNA: TGTGCCAGCAGCTCCGGGACGCCGGACCAGCCCCAGCATTTT. Its protein is CASSSGTPDQPQHF.